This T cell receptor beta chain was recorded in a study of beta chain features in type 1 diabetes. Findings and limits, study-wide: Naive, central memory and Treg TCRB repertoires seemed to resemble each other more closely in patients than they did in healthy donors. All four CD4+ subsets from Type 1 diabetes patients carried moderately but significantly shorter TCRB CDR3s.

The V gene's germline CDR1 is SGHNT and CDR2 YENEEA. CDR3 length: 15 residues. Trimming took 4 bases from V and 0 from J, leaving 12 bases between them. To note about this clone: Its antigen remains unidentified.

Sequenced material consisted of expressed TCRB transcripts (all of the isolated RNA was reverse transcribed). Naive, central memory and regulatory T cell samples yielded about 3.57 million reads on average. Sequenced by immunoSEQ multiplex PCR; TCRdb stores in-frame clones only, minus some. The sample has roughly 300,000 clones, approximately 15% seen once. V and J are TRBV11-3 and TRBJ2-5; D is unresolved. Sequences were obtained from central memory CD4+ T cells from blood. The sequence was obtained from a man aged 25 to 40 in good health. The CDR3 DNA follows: TGTGCCAGCAGCTCCGCCTCAGGTTACCAAGAGACCCAGTACTTC. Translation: CASSSASGYQETQYF. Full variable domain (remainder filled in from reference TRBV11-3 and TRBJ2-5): EAGVVQSPRYKIIEKKQPVAFWCNPISGHNTLYWYLQNLGQGPELLIRYENEEAVDDSQLPKDRFSAERLKGVDSTLKIQPAELGDSAVYLCASSSASGYQETQYFGPGTRLLVL.